This T cell receptor beta chain emerged from a study of blood T cell repertoires in COVID-19. TCRdb keeps only in-frame clones here, not all; method: immunoSEQ multiplex PCR. Of about 80,000 clones in the sample, about 70% were seen once. Germline V gene sequence: CDR1 MDHEN, CDR2 SYDVKM. The CDR3 has 14 residues. The V segment lost 7 bases and the J segment 6 bases; nucleotides outside the gene matches: 9. This clone occurred a few times. The sample consisted of peripheral blood. The chain has TRBV28 and TRBJ1-2, with 9 bases matching TRBD1. The TCR comes from a man between 50 and 59 years old with active or convalescent COVID-19. The CDR3 region is CASISGQGGDGYTF. The CDR3 region has the DNA TGTGCCAGCATCTCGGGACAGGGAGGCGATGGCTACACCTTC.